The present TCR beta chain was sequenced within a study of identifying expanded T cells in peripheral blood. Study-level results: Variance in clone template counts between approximately two-week samples significantly increased with total template count across all healthy donors. Approximately 1.1 clones differed between technical replicates, versus around 15 and 19 over time.

Germline loops: CDR1 LNHDA, CDR2 SQIVND (reference sequence). This CDR3 is built from 15 residues. The ends were cut back, 5 bases at V and 2 bases at J, with 15 bases in the middle. No infections or other immune events were documented during collection. Comment on this clone: No antigen is known for it.

This table comes from immunoSEQ multiplex PCR, and its TCRdb copy is limited to in-frame clones, with some not included. The table lists tens of thousands of clones, 88% of them singletons. The specimen was blood. This chain uses TRBV19 with TRBJ1-2; a possible D gene is TRBD1 (5 bases). This TCR derives from a person aged 18 to 70 in good health. Here the CDR3 reads CASSPYRDLNYGYTF. CDR3 bases: TGTGCCAGTAGTCCGTACCGGGACTTAAACTATGGCTACACCTTC.